What follows describes a single T cell receptor (beta chain). This sample is part of a study of blood T cell repertoires in COVID-19. The CDR3 spans 16 residues. Germline loops: CDR1 MDHEN, CDR2 SYDVKM. Trimming removed 6 bases from V and 2 bases from J; junction bases left unmatched: 7. Patients of the Seattle cohort, enrolled during active infection, were followed longitudinally. As processed by the authors: Counts of nucleated cells, estimated from reference gene primer amplification, were obtained. Sequencing was performed with immunoSEQ multiplex PCR; in TCRdb, only in-frame clones are kept and a portion is missing. The V and J calls and clone size were taken over from that table, and D and trimming were inferred from the DNA. Counted here are 250,000 to 350,000 clones, roughly 86% occurring once; the ten biggest clones make up roughly 12%.

This receptor was obtained from a woman in her twenties or thirties with COVID-19, enrolled during active disease. The sequenced sample was peripheral blood. The chain employs TRBV28 and TRBJ2-5, with 12 positions matching TRBD2. For the CDR3, the DNA is TGTGCCAGCAGATCACTAGCGGGAGGATTACAAGAGACCCAGTACTTC. Translating gives CASRSLAGGLQETQYF.